This T cell receptor (beta chain) appears in the sequencing data of a study of T-cell reconstitution after alpha-beta-depleted transplantation in children. Study-level findings and limits: Day-60 TCRbeta diversity that was high in some patients was derived from surviving recipient T cells and thymic progenitors.

This clonotype was found many times. Its specificity is not known. The TCRbeta library incorporated unique molecular identifiers. MiXCR was run by TCRdb on the PCR reads, yielding one entry per CDR3 protein. The table shows roughly 100,000 distinct CDR3 sequences, with 6% occurring only once. The CDR3 loop spans 14 amino acids. The ends were cut back, 6 bases at V and 4 bases at J, with 12 bases in the middle. Sequenced here: PBMCs, mostly from graft donor cells, sampled 60 days after TCRalphabeta/CD19-depleted stem cell transplant. The source of this sequence is a female patient aged 2 to 10 who had a stem cell transplant for Fanconi anemia, so the T cells may come from the graft donor. The chain couples TRBV12-3 or TRBV12-4 to TRBJ2-2; weak D call: TRBD2 (5 bases). CDR3 sequence: CASSPHGVTGELFF. CDR3 coding DNA: TGTGCCAGCAGCCCCCACGGGGTCACCGGGGAGCTGTTTTTT.